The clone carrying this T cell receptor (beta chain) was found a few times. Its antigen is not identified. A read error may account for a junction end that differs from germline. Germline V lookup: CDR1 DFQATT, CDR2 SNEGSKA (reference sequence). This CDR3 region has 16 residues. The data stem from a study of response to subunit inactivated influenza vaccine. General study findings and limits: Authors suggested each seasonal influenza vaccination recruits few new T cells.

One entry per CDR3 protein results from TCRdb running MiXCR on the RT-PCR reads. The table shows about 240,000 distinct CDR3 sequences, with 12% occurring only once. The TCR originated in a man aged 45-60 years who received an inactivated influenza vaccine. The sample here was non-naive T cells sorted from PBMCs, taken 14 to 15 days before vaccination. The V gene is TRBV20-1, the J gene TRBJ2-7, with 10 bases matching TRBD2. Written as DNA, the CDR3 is TGCTGTGCTAGAGATGTTGAACTAGCGGGGACCTACGAGCAGTACTTC. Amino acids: CCARDVELAGTYEQYF.